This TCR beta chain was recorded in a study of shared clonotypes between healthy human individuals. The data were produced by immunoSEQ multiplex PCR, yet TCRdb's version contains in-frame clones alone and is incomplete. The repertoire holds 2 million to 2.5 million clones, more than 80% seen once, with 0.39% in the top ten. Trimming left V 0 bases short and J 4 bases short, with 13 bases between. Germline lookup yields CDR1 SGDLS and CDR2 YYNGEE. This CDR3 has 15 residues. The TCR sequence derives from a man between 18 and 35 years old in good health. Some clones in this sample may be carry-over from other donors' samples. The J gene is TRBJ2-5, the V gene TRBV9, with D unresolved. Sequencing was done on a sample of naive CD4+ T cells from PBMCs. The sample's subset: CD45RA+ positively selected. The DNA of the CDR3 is TGTGCCAGCAGCGTAGCTCAAGCGTCCAGAGAGACCCAGTACTTC. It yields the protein CASSVAQASRETQYF.